The present T cell receptor (beta chain) was sequenced within a study of T cell changes during pregnancy in multiple sclerosis. Assay used: immunoSEQ multiplex PCR; TCRdb lists only in-frame clones, some missing. The data show roughly 52,000 clones, about 87% seen once. V was clipped by 6 bases and J by 4 bases; unmatched bases: 9. The germline CDR1 and CDR2 sequences are MNHEY and SVGAGI. The CDR3 has 15 amino acids. The chain couples TRBV6-5 to TRBJ1-1, with 9 positions matching TRBD1. The input for sequencing was CD4+ T cells from peripheral blood mononuclear cells, taken in the first trimester of pregnancy. This TCR derives from a female donor with multiple sclerosis, enrolled in a pregnancy study. CDR3 loop: CASRSQGALGTEAFF. The DNA of the CDR3 is TGTGCCAGCAGGTCACAGGGGGCGCTGGGCACTGAAGCTTTCTTT.